Below are 20 T cell receptor beta chains sequenced from a single sample in a study of shared clonotypes between healthy human individuals. The protocol was immunoSEQ multiplex PCR, while the TCRdb copy is restricted to in-frame clones and leaves out a portion. The sample yields approximately 2.4 million clones, under 97% seen once. Material for sequencing was naive CD4+ T cells sorted from blood. Specified subset: CD45RA+ positively selected. The receptors originated from a young man in good health.

The chain is built from TRBV10-3 and TRBJ1-4; D uncertain. V shed 8 bases and J shed 7 bases, with 14 bases lying between them. The CDR3 has 13 residues. The germline V gene has CDR1 ENHRY and CDR2 SYGVKD. The CDR3 region is CAIGEAASEKLFF. The DNA of the CDR3 is TGTGCCATCGGCGAGGCTGCTAGTGAAAAACTGTTTTTT.

A word on this clone: The identical CDR3 is also encoded by other nucleotide sequences in the sample. V is TRBV4-1 and J is TRBJ2-2; D remains ambiguous. The CDR3 covers 14 residues. V was clipped by 3 bases and J by 1 base, with 6 bases between them. Germline V gene sequence: CDR1 MGHRA, CDR2 YSYEKL. The CDR3 nucleotides are TGCGCCAGCAGCCAGGCAGGGAACACCGGGGAGCTGTTTTTT. It specifies CASSQAGNTGELFF.

The chain has TRBV5-4 and TRBJ1-1; possible D gene TRBD1, 5 bases. This CDR3 spans 13 amino acids. V was clipped by 9 bases and J by 7 bases, with 19 bases between them. The germline gives CDR1 SGHNT, CDR2 YYREEE (reference sequence). The CDR3 bases are TGTGCCACCCGTGGCCAGACAGACATTGAAGCTTTCTTT. It yields the protein CATRGQTDIEAFF.

This chain links TRBV6-6 with TRBJ2-3, with D perhaps matching TRBD1 (6 bases). The V end was cut by 2 bases, the J end by 14 bases, with 14 bases between. The germline V gene has CDR1 MNHNY and CDR2 SVGAGI (reference sequence). CDR3 length: 12 amino acids. The CDR3 protein is CASSYEGVSSYF. CDR3 DNA sequence: TGTGCCAGCAGTTACGAGGGGGTCTCCTCGTATTTT.

The rearrangement links TRBV21-1 to TRBJ1-1; TRBD1 was called by the table and not checked on the DNA. TRBV21-1 is shown as a pseudogene. There are 18 residues in the CDR3. CDR3 in amino acids: CASSSDRRQATMNTEAFF. The CDR3, as DNA: TGTGCCAGCAGCTCCGATAGAAGGCAGGCGACCATGAACACTGAAGCTTTCTTT.

This chain connects TRBV7-2 to TRBJ2-7; D might be TRBD2 (6 bases). With 1 base removed from V and 1 base from J, the gap between germline ends came to 11 bases. The CDR3 runs 15 residues. Per the germline V gene, CDR1 is SGHTA and CDR2 is FQGNSA. The CDR3 nucleotides read TGTGCCAGCAGCTTAGGCCCGACTAGTTCCTACGAGCAGTACTTC. Its protein is CASSLGPTSSYEQYF.

The chain links TRBV6-1 to TRBJ2-7; 9 bases fit TRBD1. CDR3 length equals 14 residues. Germline CDR1 is MNHNS and CDR2 is SASEGT. After removal of 6 bases from V and 2 bases from J, the junction contained 5 bases not matched to a gene. CDR3 in amino acids: CASRGDRAPYEQYF. The CDR3 DNA reads TGTGCCAGCAGGGGGGACAGGGCCCCCTACGAGCAGTACTTC.

The chain recombines TRBV7-9 with TRBJ2-7; D possibly uses TRBD1 or TRBD2 (5 bases each). CDR3 length equals 13 residues. Trimming removed 8 bases at V and 3 bases at J, with 14 bases between. Per germline, CDR1 SEHNR and CDR2 FQNEAQ (reference sequence). DNA of the CDR3: TGTGCCAGCTTGGGGACGGGGTACTACGAGCAGTACTTC. Amino acid sequence: CASLGTGYYEQYF.

The chain has TRBV13 and TRBJ1-5; 7 positions agree with TRBD1. Germline V gene lookup returns CDR1 PRHDT and CDR2 FYEKMQ (reference sequence). This CDR3 has 15 amino acids. Unmatched junction bases numbered 5, after V lost 2 bases and J lost 4 bases. CDR3 loop: CASSLNRGPNQPQHF. The DNA for the CDR3 is TGTGCCAGCAGCTTAAACAGGGGCCCAAATCAGCCCCAGCATTTT.

The rearrangement links TRBV28 to TRBJ1-2; 8 bases fit TRBD1. The V segment lost 4 bases and the J segment 8 bases; nucleotides outside the gene matches: 9. CDR3 length: 14 residues. Germline CDR1 and CDR2: MDHEN and SYDVKM. For the CDR3, the DNA is TGTGCCAGCAGTTCTAGGGACAGGTTCTACGGCTACACCTTC. Its translation is CASSSRDRFYGYTF.

This clone was seen once. The V gene is TRBV6-5, the J gene TRBJ2-7; tentative D call: TRBD2 (6 bases). The germline CDR1 and CDR2 sequences are MNHEY and SVGAGI. CDR3 size: 15 residues. The V gene lost 6 bases and the J gene lost 0 bases, with 15 bases spanning the gap. CDR3 residues: CASRGSSANSYEQYF. CDR3 bases: TGTGCCAGCAGGGGCTCTAGCGCCAACTCCTACGAGCAGTACTTC.

The CDR3: CAWSSGGGLYEQYF. The CDR3 DNA sequence: TGTGCCTGGAGTAGCGGGGGGGGCCTATACGAGCAGTACTTC. This sequence joins TRBV30 and TRBJ2-7; 10 bases map to TRBD2. Germline V CDR1 and CDR2: GTSNPN, SVGIG (reference sequence). The CDR3 sequence is 14 residues long. J gave up 4 bases and V 2 bases, and 5 bases lay outside the gene matches. Together with reference TRBV30 and TRBJ2-7, the CDR3 gives the full variable domain: SQTIHQWPATLVQPVGSPLSLECTVEGTSNPNLYWYRQAAGRGLQLLFYSVGIGQISSEVPQNLSASRPQDRQFILSSKKLLLSDSGFYLCAWSSGGGLYEQYFGPGTRLTVT.

This clone was observed a single time. This chain uses TRBV11-2 with TRBJ2-1, with 10 nucleotides matching TRBD2. The CDR3 runs 17 residues. J lost 7 bases, V lost 5 bases, and 14 bases had no gene match. CDR1 is SGHAT and CDR2 is FQNNGV in the germline V gene. CDR3 residues: CASSPQTSGLAGNEQFF. CDR3 DNA: TGTGCCAGCAGCCCCCAGACTAGCGGGCTCGCCGGGAATGAGCAGTTCTTC.

The chain is built from TRBV30 and TRBJ1-1; 8 bases are shared with TRBD1. V trimming: 0 bases; J trimming: 3 bases; junction bases outside the gene matches: 6. The germline gives CDR1 GTSNPN, CDR2 SVGIG (reference sequence). The CDR3 is made up of 15 amino acids. CDR3 residues: CAWSVFGTGDTEAFF. The CDR3 DNA follows: TGTGCCTGGAGTGTTTTTGGGACAGGTGACACTGAAGCTTTCTTT.

The V and J genes are TRBV4-3 and TRBJ2-1; TRBD2 matches at 14 bases. Germline V lookup: CDR1 LGHNA, CDR2 YSLEER. The CDR3 spans 18 residues. V was pared by 2 bases and J by 6 bases, with 9 bases of the junction left unmatched. In nucleotides, the CDR3 is TGCGCCAGCAGCCAATCAGGGACTAGCGGGAGAATGTTCAATGAGCAGTTCTTC. The encoded protein is CASSQSGTSGRMFNEQFF.

This clone was seen only once. The rearrangement joins TRBV6-5 to TRBJ1-5; TRBD1 aligns across 7 bases. The germline CDR1 and CDR2 sequences are MNHEY and SVGAGI. Trimming cost V 7 bases and J 4 bases; bases outside gene matches: 7. The CDR3 contains 14 residues. CDR3: CASMRDRANQPQHF. The CDR3 DNA reads TGTGCCAGCATGAGAGACAGGGCTAATCAGCCCCAGCATTTT.

The chain is built from TRBV2 and TRBJ1-3; TRBD1 might be the D (6 bases). The CDR3 is 14 amino acids. The germline CDR1 and CDR2 sequences are SNHLY and FYNNEI. Trimming removed 6 bases from V and 0 bases from J, with 9 bases in between. The DNA for the CDR3 is TGTGCCAGCAGGACAGGCACCTCTGGAAACACCATATATTTT. Its protein product is CASRTGTSGNTIYF.

This chain joins TRBV9 and TRBJ2-7, with D possibly TRBD2 on 5 matching bases. CDR1 SGDLS and CDR2 YYNGEE come from the germline V gene. With 0 bases removed from V and 4 bases from J, the gap between germline ends came to 14 bases. The length of the CDR3 is 15 residues. The CDR3 bases are TGTGCCAGCAGCGTAGGGAATGTGGGAGAGTACGAGCAGTACTTC. Protein sequence: CASSVGNVGEYEQYF. The variable domain in full, with the rest retrieved from reference TRBV9 and TRBJ2-7, is DSGVTQTPKHLITATGQRVTLRCSPRSGDLSVYWYQQSLDQGLQFLIQYYNGEERAKGNILERFSAQQFPDLHSELNLSSLELGDSALYFCASSVGNVGEYEQYFGPGTRLTVT.

V gene TRBV19 combines with J gene TRBJ2-1, with unresolved D. The germline V gene encodes CDR1 LNHDA and CDR2 SQIVND (reference sequence). The length of the CDR3 is 13 residues. V was shortened by 4 bases and J by 1 base, with 5 bases between the two germline ends. The CDR3 is CASSSLSYNEQFF. The DNA for the CDR3 is TGTGCCAGTAGTAGCCTATCCTACAATGAGCAGTTCTTC.

The chain combines TRBV6-4 with TRBJ2-3, with D tentatively TRBD2 (5 bases). The CDR3 totals 15 residues. Trimming stripped 4 bases from V and 3 bases from J, with 14 bases between. Germline V gene data show CDR1 as MRHNA and CDR2 as SNTAGT. CDR3 in DNA: TGTGCCAGCAGTGCGTCAGCGGTTGGAACAGATACGCAGTATTTT. Translation: CASSASAVGTDTQYF.